The present TCR beta chain was sequenced within a study of neoadjuvant nivolumab and ipilimumab in lung cancer. Study at large: Patients got nivolumab 3 mg/kg on days 1, 15 and 29; combination added ipilimumab 1 mg/kg day 1. Broader study findings: TCR richness and clonality were higher in tumors than adjacent uninvolved lung.

Concerning this clone: The antigen remains undetermined.

Assay: immunoSEQ multiplex PCR; the TCRdb copy retains only in-frame clones and omits some. The data show 40,000 to 55,000 clones, roughly 90% seen once. Germline CDR1 and CDR2: SGHNT and YYREEE (reference sequence). The CDR3 runs to 14 residues. V was trimmed by 4 bases and J by 0 bases, leaving 8 bases between them. The sequenced sample was blood, obtained before neoadjuvant nivolumab, alone or with ipilimumab. The TCR originated in an adult with non-small cell lung cancer. Some clones in this sample may be carry-over from other donors' samples. V is TRBV5-4 and J is TRBJ1-3; D gene ambiguous. DNA for the CDR3: TGTGCCAGCAGCCAAGATTTCTCTGGAAACACCATATATTTT. It translates to CASSQDFSGNTIYF.